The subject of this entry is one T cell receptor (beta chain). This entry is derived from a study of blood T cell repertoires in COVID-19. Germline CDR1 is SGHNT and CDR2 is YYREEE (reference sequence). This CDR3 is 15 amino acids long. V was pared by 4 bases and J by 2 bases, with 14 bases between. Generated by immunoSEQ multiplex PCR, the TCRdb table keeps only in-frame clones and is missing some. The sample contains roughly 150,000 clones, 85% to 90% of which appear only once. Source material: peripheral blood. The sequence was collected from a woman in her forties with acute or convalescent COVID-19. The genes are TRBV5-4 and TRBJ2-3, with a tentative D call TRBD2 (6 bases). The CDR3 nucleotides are TGTGCCAGCAGCCTTGGCGGGGTACACACAGATACGCAGTATTTT. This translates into CASSLGGVHTDTQYF.